These 7 T cell receptor beta chains share one sample of origin, sequenced in a study of blood T cell repertoires in COVID-19. Generated by immunoSEQ multiplex PCR, the TCRdb table keeps only in-frame clones and is missing some. The sample holds some 320,000 clones, about nine tenths seen once. Sequenced: PBMCs or T cells enriched from blood (not recorded which). These receptors came from a man in his sixties who had recovered from COVID-19.

The chain couples TRBV28 to TRBJ2-3, with unresolved D. This CDR3 is built from 13 residues. Germline CDR1 is MDHEN and CDR2 is SYDVKM. The V gene lost 5 bases and the J gene lost 6 bases, with 12 bases spanning the gap. The CDR3 DNA sequence: TGTGCCAGCAGTCCCTCTACGCGCGATACGCAGTATTTT. This codes for CASSPSTRDTQYF.

This chain connects TRBV15 to TRBJ2-5; TRBD1 might be the D (6 bases). Trimming left V 0 bases short and J 1 base short, with 9 bases between. The CDR3 has 15 residues. Germline lookup yields CDR1 LNHNV and CDR2 YYDKDF (reference sequence). Written as DNA, the CDR3 is TGTGCCACCAGCAGAGACGGACAGCCCCAAGAGACCCAGTACTTC. Translating it yields CATSRDGQPQETQYF. Full variable domain (missing parts from reference TRBV15 and TRBJ2-5): DAMVIQNPRYQVTQFGKPVTLSCSQTLNHNVMYWYQQKSSQAPKLLFHYYDKDFNNEADTPDNFQSRRPNTSFCFLDIRSPGLGDTAMYLCATSRDGQPQETQYFGPGTRLLVL.

The J gene is TRBJ2-7, the V gene TRBV5-1; 10 bases match TRBD2. The CDR3 has 16 residues. V trimming: 3 bases; J trimming: 1 base; junction bases outside the gene matches: 7. Germline V lookup: CDR1 SGHRS, CDR2 YFSETQ. The CDR3 DNA reads as TGCGCCAGCAGCTCCCAATTAGCGGGAGGATCCTACGAGCAGTACTTC. It translates to CASSSQLAGGSYEQYF. Complete variable domain (other parts from reference TRBV5-1 and TRBJ2-7): KAGVTQTPRYLIKTRGQQVTLSCSPISGHRSVSWYQQTPGQGLQFLFEYFSETQRNKGNFPGRFSGRQFSNSRSEMNVSTLELGDSALYLCASSSQLAGGSYEQYFGPGTRLTVT.

CDR3 loop: CASSQGAGDNYGYTF. The CDR3 nucleotides are TGTGCCAGCAGCCAAGGGGCAGGGGATAACTATGGCTACACCTTC. The chain has TRBV4-2 and TRBJ1-2; the D gene is possibly TRBD1 (6 bases). Looked up from germline, CDR1 is LGHNA and CDR2 is YNFKEQ. CDR3 length equals 15 residues. Trimming shortened V by 1 base and J by 1 base, and 10 bases separated the two germline ends.

This chain's CDR3 is CASSSGLAGLWGQFF. The CDR3 DNA reads TGTGCCAGCAGCTCCGGACTAGCGGGTTTGTGGGGGCAGTTCTTC. This sequence joins TRBV11-2 and TRBJ2-1; 11 nucleotides align to TRBD2. Germline CDR1 reads SGHAT; CDR2 reads FQNNGV. The J segment lost 12 bases and the V segment lost 4 bases, leaving 11 bases of the junction unmatched. The CDR3 is 15 amino acids.

The J gene is TRBJ2-4, the V gene TRBV9, with a possible D match to TRBD1 (5 bases). Germline CDR1 and CDR2: SGDLS and YYNGEE. CDR3 size: 14 residues. Deletions cut 3 bases from V and 7 bases from J, with 14 bases between. CDR3 protein: CASSARVNDNIQYF. The CDR3 nucleotides are TGTGCCAGCAGCGCCAGGGTGAACGATAACATTCAGTACTTC.

The chain joins TRBV6-5 to TRBJ1-6; D unclear. The CDR3 length is 15 residues. V was shortened by 0 bases and J by 3 bases, with 6 bases between the two germline ends. The germline V gene encodes CDR1 MNHEY and CDR2 SVGAGI. The CDR3 sequence: CASSYSGSYNSPLHF. In DNA form, the CDR3 reads TGTGCCAGCAGTTACTCGGGGAGCTATAATTCACCCCTCCACTTT.